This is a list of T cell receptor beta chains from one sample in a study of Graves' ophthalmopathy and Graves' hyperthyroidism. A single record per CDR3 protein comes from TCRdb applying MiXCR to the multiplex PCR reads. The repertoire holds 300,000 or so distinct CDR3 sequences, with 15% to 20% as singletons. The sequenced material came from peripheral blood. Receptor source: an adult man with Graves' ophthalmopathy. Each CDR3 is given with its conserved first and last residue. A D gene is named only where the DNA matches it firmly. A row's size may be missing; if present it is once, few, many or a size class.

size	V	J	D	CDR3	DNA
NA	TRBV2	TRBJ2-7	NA	CASSDTGIGPYEQYF	TGTGCCAGCAGTGACACAGGAATAGGGCCCTACGAGCAGTACTTC
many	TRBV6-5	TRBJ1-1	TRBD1	CASAGGTEAFF	TGTGCCAGCGCAGGGGGCACTGAAGCTTTCTTT
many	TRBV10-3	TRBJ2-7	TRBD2	CAISESRSGGANEQYF	TGTGCCATCAGTGAGTCTAGGAGCGGGGGGGCGAACGAGCAGTACTTC
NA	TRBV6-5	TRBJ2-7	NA	CASSYSGTPYEQYF	TGTGCCAGCAGTTACTCGGGGACCCCCTACGAGCAGTACTTC
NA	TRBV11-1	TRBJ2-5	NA	CASRHGWYQETQYF	TGTGCCAGCAGGCACGGGTGGTACCAAGAGACTCAGTACTTC
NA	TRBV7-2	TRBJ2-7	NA	CASSHIRPEQYF	TGTGCCAGCAGCCATATACGCCCAGAGCAGTACTTC
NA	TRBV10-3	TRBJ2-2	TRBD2	CAISGQAGDTGELFF	TGTGCCATCAGTGGACAAGCGGGAGACACCGGGGAGCTGTTTTTT
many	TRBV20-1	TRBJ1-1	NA	CSATEGTEAFF	TGCAGTGCAACCGAGGGTACTGAAGCTTTCTTT
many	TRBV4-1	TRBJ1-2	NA	CASSQDARAEGYGYTF	TGCGCCAGCAGCCAAGATGCGAGGGCCGAAGGATATGGCTACACCTTC
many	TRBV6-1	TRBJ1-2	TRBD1	CASSLGQGGSYGYTF	TGTGCCAGCAGTCTCGGACAGGGGGGGAGCTATGGCTACACCTTC
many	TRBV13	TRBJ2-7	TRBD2	CASSSPTSGSYEQYF	TGTGCCAGCAGCAGCCCGACTAGCGGATCCTACGAGCAGTACTTC
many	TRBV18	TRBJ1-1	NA	CASSIQKNTEAFF	TGTGCCAGCTCAATACAGAAGAACACTGAAGCTTTCTTT
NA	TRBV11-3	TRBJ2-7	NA	CASSYLSGASHEQYF	TGTGCCAGCAGCTACCTTTCGGGGGCCAGCCACGAGCAGTACTTC
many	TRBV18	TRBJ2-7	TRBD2	CASSPNAGGRYEQYF	TGTGCCAGCTCACCAAACGCGGGAGGGCGTTACGAGCAGTACTTC
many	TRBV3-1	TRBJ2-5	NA	CASSQKRGIGETQYF	TGTGCCAGCAGCCAGAAACGGGGAATCGGGGAGACCCAGTACTTC
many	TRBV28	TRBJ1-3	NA	CASSSGGVNTIYF	TGTGCCAGCAGCAGTGGAGGCGTAAACACCATATATTTT
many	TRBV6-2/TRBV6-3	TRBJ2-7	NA	CASSTTRGHEQYF	TGTGCCAGCAGTACGACGCGGGGCCACGAGCAGTACTTC
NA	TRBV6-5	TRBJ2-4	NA	CASSYNRGAKNIQYF	TGTGCCAGCAGTTACAATCGGGGGGCCAAAAACATTCAGTACTTC
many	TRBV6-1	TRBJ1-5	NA	CASSRTRNSNQPLHF	TGTGCCAGCAGCAGGACACGTAATAGCAATCAGCCCCTGCATTTT
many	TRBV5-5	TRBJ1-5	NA	CASSLITGMPQHF	TGTGCCAGCAGCTTGATCACAGGGATGCCCCAGCATTTT
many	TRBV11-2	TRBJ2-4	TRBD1	CASSLVGQGSGAKNIQYF	TGTGCCAGCAGCTTAGTAGGACAGGGATCGGGGGCCAAAAACATTCAGTACTTC
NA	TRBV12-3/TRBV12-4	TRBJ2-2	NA	CATSEAGRTGELFF	TGTGCCACCAGTGAGGCAGGGCGAACCGGGGAGCTGTTTTTT
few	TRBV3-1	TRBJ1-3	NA	CAREPRTGNTICF	TGTGCCAGGGAACCGAGAACTGGAAACACCATATGTTTT
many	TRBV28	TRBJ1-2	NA	CASSLQDPYGYTF	TGTGCCAGCAGTTTACAGGACCCCTATGGCTACACCTTC
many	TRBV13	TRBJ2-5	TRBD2	CASSPGLAGGVETQYF	TGTGCCAGCAGCCCCGGGCTAGCGGGGGGGGTAGAGACCCAGTACTTC
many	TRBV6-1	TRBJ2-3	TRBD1	CASRTGTGVVNTQYF	TGTGCCAGCAGAACTGGGACAGGGGTTGTAAATACGCAGTATTTT
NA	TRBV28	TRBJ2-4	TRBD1	CAVHRGWGSKNIQYF	TGTGCCGTCCACAGGGGATGGGGGTCCAAAAACATTCAGTACTTC
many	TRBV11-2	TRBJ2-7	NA	CASSLDITGEQYF	TGTGCCAGCAGCTTAGATATCACGGGCGAGCAGTACTTC
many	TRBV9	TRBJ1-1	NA	CASSVGGAGPTEAFF	TGTGCCAGCAGCGTAGGGGGCGCGGGGCCCACTGAAGCTTTCTTT
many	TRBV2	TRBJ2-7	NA	CASIRTGNSYEQYF	TGTGCCAGCATTCGGACCGGGAACTCCTACGAGCAGTACTTC
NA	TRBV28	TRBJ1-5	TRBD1	CASSPTDRDGRQPQHF	TGTGCCAGCAGTCCGACGGACAGGGATGGCCGACAGCCCCAGCATTTT
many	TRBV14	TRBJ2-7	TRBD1	CASSQGQGDYEQYF	TGTGCCAGCAGCCAAGGACAGGGGGACTACGAGCAGTACTTC
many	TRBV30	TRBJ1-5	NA	CAWNRHGGNQPQHF	TGTGCCTGGAACCGACACGGCGGCAATCAGCCCCAGCATTTT
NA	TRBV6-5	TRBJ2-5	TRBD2	CASSYWTSGRVGTQYF	TGTGCCAGCAGTTACTGGACTAGCGGGAGGGTAGGGACCCAGTACTTC
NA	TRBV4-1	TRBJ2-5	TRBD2	CASGQQGTSGRATQCF	TGCGCCAGCGGCCAACAAGGGACTAGCGGGAGAGCGACCCAGTGCTTC
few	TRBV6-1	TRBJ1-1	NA	CASSVGRMNTEAFF	TGTGCCAGCAGTGTGGGTCGTATGAACACTGAAGCTTTCTTT
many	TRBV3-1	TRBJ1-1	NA	CASSQPMNTEAFF	TGTGCCAGCAGCCAGCCGATGAACACTGAAGCTTTCTTT
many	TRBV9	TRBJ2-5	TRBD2	CASSTDGGARQETQYF	TGTGCCAGCAGTACGGACGGGGGGGCCCGGCAAGAGACCCAGTACTTC
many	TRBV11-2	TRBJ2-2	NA	CASSLNSVVAGELFF	TGTGCCAGCAGCTTAAATAGCGTTGTAGCCGGGGAGCTGTTTTTT
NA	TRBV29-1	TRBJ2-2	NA	CSVRRPNTGELFF	TGCAGCGTTCGACGGCCGAACACCGGGGAGCTGTTTTTT
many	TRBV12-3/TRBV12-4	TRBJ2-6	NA	CASSLGARGYPGANVLTF	TGTGCCAGCAGTTTAGGTGCCAGGGGCTATCCAGGGGCCAACGTCCTGACTTTC
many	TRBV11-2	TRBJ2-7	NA	CASSLVATNSYEQYF	TGTGCCAGCAGCTTAGTGGCAACAAATTCCTACGAGCAGTACTTC
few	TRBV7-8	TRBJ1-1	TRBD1	CASSPNRGGNTEAFF	TGTGCCAGCAGCCCTAACAGGGGTGGGAACACTGAAGCTTTCTTT
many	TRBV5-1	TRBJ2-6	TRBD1	CASSQLRDSYPLSGANVLTF	TGCGCCAGCAGCCAACTCCGGGACAGCTATCCTCTCTCTGGGGCCAACGTCCTGACTTTC
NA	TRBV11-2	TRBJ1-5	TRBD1	CASSALLRTGNNQPQHF	TGTGCCAGCAGCGCACTACTTAGGACAGGCAACAATCAGCCCCAGCATTTT